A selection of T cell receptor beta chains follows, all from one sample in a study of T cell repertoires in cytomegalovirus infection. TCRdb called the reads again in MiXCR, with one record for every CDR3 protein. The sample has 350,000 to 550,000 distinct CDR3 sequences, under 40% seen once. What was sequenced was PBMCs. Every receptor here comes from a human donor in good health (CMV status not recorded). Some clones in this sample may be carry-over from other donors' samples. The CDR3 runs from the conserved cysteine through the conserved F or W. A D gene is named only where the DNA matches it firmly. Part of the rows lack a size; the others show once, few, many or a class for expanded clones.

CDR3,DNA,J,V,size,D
CATKSDNSYEQYF,TGTGCCACGAAGTCGGACAACAGCTACGAGCAGTACTTC,TRBJ2-7,TRBV24-1,NA,NA
CASSLAQAQNTEAFF,TGTGCCAGCAGCTTAGCACAAGCTCAGAACACTGAAGCTTTCTTT,TRBJ1-1,TRBV7-8,many,NA
CSVEGGTVNGYTF,TGCAGCGTTGAAGGGGGGACAGTGAATGGCTACACCTTC,TRBJ1-2,TRBV29-1,few,TRBD1
CASSSHSGESYNEQFF,TGTGCCAGCAGCTCCCATAGTGGGGAATCCTACAATGAGCAGTTCTTC,TRBJ2-1,TRBV14,NA,NA
CSAPGTANNEQYF,TGCAGCGCTCCCGGGACAGCTAATAACGAGCAGTACTTC,TRBJ2-7,TRBV20-1,NA,TRBD1
CASSSSLNQPQHF,TGTGCCAGCAGCTCGAGTCTAAATCAGCCCCAGCATTTT,TRBJ1-5,TRBV5-3,NA,NA
CASSPTPASGGPTDTQYF,TGTGCCAGCAGCCCCACCCCGGCTAGCGGGGGCCCCACAGATACGCAGTATTTT,TRBJ2-3,TRBV11-2,few,TRBD2
CASRPGHHYEQYF,TGTGCCAGCAGACCGGGACACCACTACGAGCAGTACTTC,TRBJ2-7,TRBV6-5,many,NA
CASSGGGPGAFQETQYF,TGCGCCAGCAGCGGGGGAGGGCCAGGGGCCTTCCAAGAGACCCAGTACTTC,TRBJ2-5,TRBV5-1,NA,NA
CASSFDKTYEQYF,TGCGCCAGCAGCTTCGACAAAACCTACGAGCAGTACTTC,TRBJ2-7,TRBV5-1,few,NA
CASSPWRAVAFF,TGTGCCAGCAGCCCCTGGCGGGCCGTGGCTTTCTTT,TRBJ1-1,TRBV7-2,many,NA
CASSSSGGTPYF,TGTGCCAGCAGTTCCTCGGGGGGAACCCCGTACTTC,TRBJ2-7,TRBV6-2/TRBV6-3,NA,TRBD2
CASRSPGQGRPEAFF,TGTGCCAGCCGAAGTCCGGGACAGGGCCGCCCTGAAGCTTTCTTT,TRBJ1-1,TRBV12-3/TRBV12-4,NA,TRBD1
CASMPGLAELSSYNEQFF,TGTGCCAGCATGCCGGGACTAGCCGAACTGAGCTCCTACAATGAGCAGTTCTTC,TRBJ2-1,TRBV12-3/TRBV12-4,NA,TRBD2
CASSYSPGSIDTQYF,TGTGCCAGCAGTTACTCTCCGGGGAGTATAGATACGCAGTATTTT,TRBJ2-3,TRBV6-5,NA,NA
CSARVLAGVTDTQYF,TGCAGTGCTAGAGTACTAGCGGGGGTCACAGATACGCAGTATTTT,TRBJ2-3,TRBV20-1,NA,TRBD2
CSARLTVGGGYTF,TGCAGTGCTAGACTGACAGTCGGGGGTGGCTACACCTTC,TRBJ1-2,TRBV20-1,few,NA
CATSLTPSYEQYF,TGTGCCACCAGTCTTACACCTTCCTACGAGCAGTACTTC,TRBJ2-7,TRBV24-1,NA,NA
CASSIDRAGGNQPQHF,TGTGCCAGTAGTATAGATCGGGCAGGTGGCAATCAGCCCCAGCATTTT,TRBJ1-5,TRBV19,NA,NA
CASSPPTSGGLGNEQFF,TGTGCCAGCAGCCCCCCGACTAGCGGGGGCCTCGGGAATGAGCAGTTCTTC,TRBJ2-1,TRBV7-9,NA,TRBD2
CASSRGFSAFF,TGTGCCAGCAGTAGGGGGTTTTCGGCTTTCTTT,TRBJ1-1,TRBV6-5,few,NA
CASAFGGPNQPQHF,TGTGCCAGCGCGTTTGGGGGTCCCAATCAGCCCCAGCATTTT,TRBJ1-5,TRBV28,few,NA
CASSLRHKQVEGNTIYF,TGTGCCAGCAGTTTAAGACATAAGCAGGTGGAAGGAAACACCATATATTTT,TRBJ1-3,TRBV28,many,NA
CASSYGLVNTGELFF,TGTGCCAGCAGTTACGGACTAGTCAACACCGGGGAGCTGTTTTTT,TRBJ2-2,TRBV6-2/TRBV6-3,NA,TRBD2
CASSYSVGTRDTQYF,TGTGCCAGCAGTTACTCGGTGGGGACAAGAGATACGCAGTATTTT,TRBJ2-3,TRBV6-2/TRBV6-3,many,NA
CASSVGSSYNEQFF,TGTGCCAGCAGTGTGGGCAGCTCCTACAATGAGCAGTTCTTC,TRBJ2-1,TRBV2,NA,NA
CASSYPRGPQGYEQYF,TGTGCCAGCAGTTACCCCCGGGGCCCCCAGGGCTACGAGCAGTACTTC,TRBJ2-7,TRBV6-5,few,NA
CASSYGDRDTDTQYF,TGTGCCAGCAGTTATGGGGACAGGGACACAGATACGCAGTATTTT,TRBJ2-3,TRBV6-1,few,TRBD1
CASGTGGTSGNTIYF,TGTGCCAGCGGTACAGGGGGAACCTCTGGAAACACCATATATTTT,TRBJ1-3,TRBV7-2,many,TRBD1
CASSSTWSPDTQYF,TGTGCCAGCAGCAGTACGTGGTCCCCAGATACGCAGTATTTT,TRBJ2-3,TRBV11-2,NA,NA
CASSLAFRGRVATNEKLFF,TGTGCCAGCAGCTTAGCGTTTCGGGGAAGAGTAGCAACTAATGAAAAACTGTTTTTT,TRBJ1-4,TRBV7-8,many,NA
CASADRDTVGGYTF,TGTGCCAGTGCCGACCGGGACACCGTAGGAGGCTACACCTTC,TRBJ1-2,TRBV19,few,NA
CASRQGHYEQYF,TGTGCCAGCAGGCAGGGGCACTACGAGCAGTACTTC,TRBJ2-7,TRBV12-3/TRBV12-4,few,NA
CASSPSGSAETQYF,TGTGCCAGCAGCCCTTCAGGGTCGGCAGAGACCCAGTACTTC,TRBJ2-5,TRBV12-3/TRBV12-4,NA,NA
CASSSRDSSYEQYF,TGTGCCAGCAGCTCGCGGGACTCTTCCTACGAGCAGTACTTC,TRBJ2-7,TRBV7-2,many,NA
CASVKGGTGPDTQYF,TGCGCCAGCGTGAAGGGCGGGACAGGACCAGATACGCAGTATTTT,TRBJ2-3,TRBV5-1,few,TRBD1
CASSLNRAREQYF,TGTGCCAGCAGCTTAAACAGGGCGCGCGAGCAGTACTTC,TRBJ2-7,TRBV7-3,NA,NA
CASSTVPGTQYF,TGTGCCAGTAGTACCGTCCCGGGGACCCAGTACTTC,TRBJ2-5,TRBV19,NA,NA
CASSRMGQETQYF,TGTGCCAGCAGCCGTATGGGCCAAGAGACCCAGTACTTC,TRBJ2-5,TRBV7-8,few,NA
CASTRGGRYNEQFF,TGTGCCAGCACCCGGGGGGGAAGGTACAATGAGCAGTTCTTC,TRBJ2-1,TRBV5-4,NA,TRBD2
CAISYKTGTYEQYF,TGTGCCATCAGTTATAAGACAGGGACCTACGAGCAGTACTTC,TRBJ2-7,TRBV10-3,few,TRBD1
CSSSSGTWEQYF,TGTTCCAGCAGCTCCGGGACCTGGGAGCAGTACTTC,TRBJ2-7,TRBV6-2/TRBV6-3,NA,NA
CASSLNSGRTDTQYF,TGTGCCAGCAGCTTAAACTCGGGGAGAACAGATACGCAGTATTTT,TRBJ2-3,TRBV7-8,many,NA
CSVERGGAFF,TGCAGCGTTGAGAGGGGGGGGGCTTTCTTT,TRBJ1-1,TRBV29-1,NA,NA
CASSQAPSGASTETQYF,TGCGCCAGCAGCCAAGCTCCTAGCGGGGCTAGCACAGAAACGCAGTATTTT,TRBJ2-3,TRBV4-3,NA,TRBD2
CASSETGDYGYTF,TGTGCCAGCAGCGAAACAGGGGACTATGGCTACACCTTC,TRBJ1-2,TRBV28,many,TRBD1
CASKTGGSVNTEAFF,TGCGCCAGCAAGACAGGGGGCTCGGTGAACACTGAAGCTTTCTTT,TRBJ1-1,TRBV5-1,few,TRBD1
CASSLAGTGGVSAFF,TGTGCCAGCAGCTTAGCCGGGACAGGGGGCGTATCAGCTTTCTTT,TRBJ1-1,TRBV7-8,many,TRBD1
CSSSTGVAGYTF,TGTTCCAGCAGTACAGGGGTTGCTGGCTACACCTTC,TRBJ1-2,TRBV2,once,TRBD1
CSARDVQGAAEKLFF,TGCAGTGCTAGAGATGTTCAGGGGGCTGCTGAAAAACTGTTTTTT,TRBJ1-4,TRBV20-1,NA,TRBD1
CASSPRGLAAAGANVLTF,TGTGCCAGCAGCCCTCGGGGACTAGCCGCGGCTGGGGCCAACGTCCTGACTTTC,TRBJ2-6,TRBV7-2,many,TRBD2
CSVEGAFVSYNSPLHF,TGCAGCGTTGAGGGAGCTTTCGTCTCCTATAATTCACCCCTCCACTTT,TRBJ1-6,TRBV29-1,NA,NA